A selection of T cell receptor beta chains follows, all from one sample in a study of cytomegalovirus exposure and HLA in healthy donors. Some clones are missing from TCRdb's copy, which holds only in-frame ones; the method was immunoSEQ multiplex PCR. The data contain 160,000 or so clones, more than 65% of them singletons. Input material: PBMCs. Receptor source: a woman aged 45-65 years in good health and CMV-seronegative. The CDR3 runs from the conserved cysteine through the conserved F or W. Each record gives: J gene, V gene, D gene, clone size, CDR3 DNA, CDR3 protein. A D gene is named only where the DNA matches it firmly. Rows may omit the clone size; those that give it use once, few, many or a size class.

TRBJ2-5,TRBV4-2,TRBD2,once,TGTGCCAGCAGCCAAGATCTGACTAGCGGGAGGGGGGAGACCCAGTACTTC,CASSQDLTSGRGETQYF
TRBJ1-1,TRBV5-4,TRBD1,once,TGTGCCAGCAGCCCCCGGACAGGGAACACTGAAGCTTTCTTT,CASSPRTGNTEAFF
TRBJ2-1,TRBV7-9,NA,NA,TGTGCCAGCAGCTTTGCGAATGGGGGCGGGAATGAGCAGTTCTTC,CASSFANGGGNEQFF
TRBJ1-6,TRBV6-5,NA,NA,TGTGCCAGCAGCAATACAGATTATAATTCACCCCTCCACTTT,CASSNTDYNSPLHF
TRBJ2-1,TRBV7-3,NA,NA,TGTGCCAGCAGCCCCGGGGAGAACAATGAGCAGTTCTTC,CASSPGENNEQFF
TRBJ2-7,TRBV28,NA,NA,TGTGCCAGCACCCTCTCGACTAGTCTCCACGAGCAGTACTTC,CASTLSTSLHEQYF
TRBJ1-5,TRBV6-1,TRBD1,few,TGTGCCAGCAGTGGAAATGACAGGGGGGGCAATCAGCCCCAGCATTTT,CASSGNDRGGNQPQHF
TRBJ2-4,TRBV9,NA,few,TGTGCCAGCAGCCCGACCCACAGGGCCATAGCCAAAAACATTCAGTACTTC,CASSPTHRAIAKNIQYF
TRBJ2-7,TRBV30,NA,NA,TGTGCCTGGAGTGTATCCGGGGATACCGAGCAGTACTTC,CAWSVSGDTEQYF
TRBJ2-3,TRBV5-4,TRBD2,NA,TGTGCCAGCAGCGCTCGACTAGCGGGTAGCACAGATACGCAGTATTTT,CASSARLAGSTDTQYF
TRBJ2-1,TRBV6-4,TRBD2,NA,TGTGCCAGCAGTGAGTTGCCACTGGCGGGGGTGTCAGGCAATGAGCAGTTCTTC,CASSELPLAGVSGNEQFF
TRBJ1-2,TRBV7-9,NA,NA,TGTGCCAGCAGCTTACGTACAGCCTATGGCTACACCTTC,CASSLRTAYGYTF
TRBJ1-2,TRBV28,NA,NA,TGTGCCAGCACCTATGGACAGAACTATGGCTACACCTTC,CASTYGQNYGYTF
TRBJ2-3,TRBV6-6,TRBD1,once,TGTGCCAGCAGTTACGGGACAGGAGTGGGGAGAGATACGCAGTATTTT,CASSYGTGVGRDTQYF
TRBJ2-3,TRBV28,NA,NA,TGTGCCAGCAGCGGCGGGCCTCTCGGGGATACGCAGTATTTT,CASSGGPLGDTQYF
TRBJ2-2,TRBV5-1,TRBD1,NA,TGCGCCAGCAGCTTGGAGGGACAGGGCCGGCAGCTGTTTTTT,CASSLEGQGRQLFF
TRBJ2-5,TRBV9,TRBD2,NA,TGTGCCAGCAGCGTACTAGCGGGAGGCCAAGAGACCCAGTACTTC,CASSVLAGGQETQYF
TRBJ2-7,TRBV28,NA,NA,TGTGCCAGCAGTATTCCGGGACACTCCTACGAGCAGTACTTC,CASSIPGHSYEQYF
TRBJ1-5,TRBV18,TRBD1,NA,TGTGCCAGCTCACCATCCGGGACAGTCAATCAGCCCCAGCATTTT,CASSPSGTVNQPQHF
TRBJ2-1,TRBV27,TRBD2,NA,TGTGCCAGCAGTTTATCGGGCGGGAGGCGCAATGAGCAGTTCTTC,CASSLSGGRRNEQFF
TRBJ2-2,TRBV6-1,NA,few,TGTGCCAGCAGTGACAGGGGTGATACCGGGGAGCTGTTTTTT,CASSDRGDTGELFF
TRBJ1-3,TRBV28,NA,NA,TGTGCCAGCAGTTTATGGGGGGGGACCTCTGGAAACACCATATATTTT,CASSLWGGTSGNTIYF
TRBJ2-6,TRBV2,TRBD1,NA,TGTGCCCGAGCCGGGACAGGGAGGCTCGCTGGGGCCAACGTCCTGACTTTC,CARAGTGRLAGANVLTF
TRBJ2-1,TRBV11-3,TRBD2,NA,TGTGCCAGCAGCTTAGGACCACGACTAGCGGGGTACAATGAGCAGTTCTTC,CASSLGPRLAGYNEQFF
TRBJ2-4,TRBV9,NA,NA,TGTGCCAGCAGCGTATATCCCCTACTAGGCATTCAGTACTTC,CASSVYPLLGIQYF
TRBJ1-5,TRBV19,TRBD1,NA,TGTGCCAGTAGGCCAGACAGGGGCTCTCAGCCCCAGCATTTT,CASRPDRGSQPQHF
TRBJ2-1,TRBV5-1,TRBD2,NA,TGCGCCAGCAGCTTAGCGGGAACGGAGCAGTTCTTC,CASSLAGTEQFF
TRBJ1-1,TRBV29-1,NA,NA,TGCAGCGTTGAGGGACATCTGAGGGGCACTGAAGCTTTCTTT,CSVEGHLRGTEAFF
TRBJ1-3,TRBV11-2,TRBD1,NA,TGTGCCAGCAGAGTAACAGGGGCGGACACCATATATTTT,CASRVTGADTIYF
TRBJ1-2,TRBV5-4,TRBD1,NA,TGTGCCAGCACCCTGGACAGGAGCTATGGCTACACCTTC,CASTLDRSYGYTF
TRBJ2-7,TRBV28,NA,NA,TGTGCCAGCAGTTTTTCTCTCGCCTACGAGCAGTACTTC,CASSFSLAYEQYF
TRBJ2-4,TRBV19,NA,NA,TGTGCCAGTAGCAGGGAAAACATTCAGTACTTC,CASSRENIQYF
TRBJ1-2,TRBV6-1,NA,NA,TGTGCCAGCAGTGAAGGCCCCAGGGGTAGCTATGGCTACACCTTC,CASSEGPRGSYGYTF
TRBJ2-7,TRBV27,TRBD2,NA,TGTGCCAGCAGTTTGGTAGCTAGCGGGAGTTACGAGCAGTACTTC,CASSLVASGSYEQYF
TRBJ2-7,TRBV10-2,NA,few,TGCGCCAGCTCGACAGAAGAAAAGCAGTACTTC,CASSTEEKQYF
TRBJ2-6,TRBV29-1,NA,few,TGCAGCGTGGCAGGGTCTGGGGCCAACGTCCTGACTTTC,CSVAGSGANVLTF
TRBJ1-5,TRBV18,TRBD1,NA,TGTGCCAGCTCACCAAACAGGGGAAGCAATCAGCCCCAGCATTTT,CASSPNRGSNQPQHF
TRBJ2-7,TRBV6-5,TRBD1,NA,TGTGCCAGCAGCTACACAGAGGCCAACAGGGGCTACGAGCAGTACTTC,CASSYTEANRGYEQYF
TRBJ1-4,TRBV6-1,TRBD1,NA,TGTGCCAGCAGTTCCCAGGACAGGGGGGGCGAAAAACTGTTTTTT,CASSSQDRGGEKLFF
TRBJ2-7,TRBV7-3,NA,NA,TGTGCCAGCAGCCAAAGGGAGGGGGGGGAGCAGTACTTC,CASSQREGGEQYF
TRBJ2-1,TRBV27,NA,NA,TGTGCCAGCAGTTACCGGGACGCGGGAAATGAGCAGTTCTTC,CASSYRDAGNEQFF